These T cell receptor beta chains were read from a single sample in a study of OX40 agonist ivuxolimab in advanced cancers. Repertoires were generated with immunoSEQ multiplex PCR, while TCRdb's copy carries only in-frame clones and drops some. The sample consists of approximately 94,000 clones, less than 90% of them appearing once. This specimen was CD4+ or CD8+ T cells sorted from blood, taken in a trial of the OX40 agonist ivuxolimab. These receptor sequences come from an adult with an advanced solid tumor such as melanoma, head and neck, liver or kidney cancer. The CDR3 runs from the conserved cysteine through the conserved F or W. The D gene is left open where the match is weak. Expanded clones get a size class; other rows say once, few or many, or leave the size out.

CDR3,DNA,J,V,D,size
CASSLEAEDEQYF,TGTGCCAGCAGCCTGGAGGCCGAAGACGAGCAGTACTTC,TRBJ2-7,TRBV7-2,NA,NA
CASSYGQWETSPLHF,TGTGCCAGCAGTTACGGGCAGTGGGAGACTTCACCCCTCCACTTT,TRBJ1-6,TRBV6-6,NA,NA
CASSRDRFNEKLFF,TGTGCCAGCAGTCGCGACAGATTTAATGAAAAACTGTTTTTT,TRBJ1-4,TRBV6-5,NA,NA
CASSFSGDSSGANVLTF,TGTGCCAGCAGCTTTTCAGGGGACTCCTCTGGGGCCAACGTCCTGACTTTC,TRBJ2-6,TRBV7-9,NA,few
CASRSTGGRSYNEQFF,TGTGCCAGCAGGTCGACAGGGGGCCGTTCCTACAATGAGCAGTTCTTC,TRBJ2-1,TRBV7-2,TRBD1,NA
CASSELLAGSGELFF,TGTGCCAGCAGTGAACTGTTAGCAGGGAGCGGGGAGCTGTTTTTT,TRBJ2-2,TRBV2,NA,NA
CASSLDEQFF,TGTGCCAGCAGTTTGGATGAGCAGTTCTTC,TRBJ2-1,TRBV6-1,NA,NA
CASRTTGAKNTGELFF,TGCGCCAGCAGGACCACAGGGGCCAAGAACACCGGGGAGCTGTTTTTT,TRBJ2-2,TRBV5-1,TRBD1,few
CASRGQGKANYGYTF,TGTGCCAGCCGGGGACAGGGAAAGGCGAACTATGGCTACACCTTC,TRBJ1-2,TRBV28,TRBD1,NA
CASNAQGGGTNEKLFF,TGTGCCAGCAACGCACAGGGGGGGGGAACTAATGAAAAACTGTTTTTT,TRBJ1-4,TRBV2,TRBD1,NA
CASSFTPQTQYF,TGTGCCAGCAGTTTCACGCCCCAGACCCAGTACTTC,TRBJ2-5,TRBV27,NA,few
CASSGLAYTGELFF,TGTGCCAGCAGTGGTCTAGCGTACACCGGGGAGCTGTTTTTT,TRBJ2-2,TRBV6-1,NA,NA
CASSLAAGNLGPYEQYF,TGTGCCAGCAGTTTAGCGGCCGGGAACTTGGGACCCTACGAGCAGTACTTC,TRBJ2-7,TRBV28,NA,NA
CASSLDLGREQFF,TGTGCCAGCAGCTTAGATCTAGGACGTGAGCAGTTCTTC,TRBJ2-1,TRBV11-2,NA,once
CASSLGPASTDTQYF,TGTGCCAGCAGCTTGGGTCCAGCTAGCACAGATACGCAGTATTTT,TRBJ2-3,TRBV5-6,NA,NA
CASIRDRGTGELFF,TGTGCCAGTATACGGGACAGGGGAACCGGGGAGCTGTTTTTT,TRBJ2-2,TRBV19,TRBD1,NA
CAGLRRDQPQHF,TGTGCCGGCCTACGGAGGGATCAGCCCCAGCATTTT,TRBJ1-5,TRBV5-6,NA,NA
CASSLGGVRYGYTF,TGCGCCAGCAGCTTGGGCGGGGTGCGATATGGCTACACCTTC,TRBJ1-2,TRBV5-1,NA,NA
CASSLVQFQETQYF,TGTGCCAGCAGCTTAGTACAGTTCCAAGAGACCCAGTACTTC,TRBJ2-5,TRBV7-2,NA,NA
CATSRDVPGMETQYF,TGTGCCACCAGCAGAGATGTCCCTGGTATGGAGACCCAGTACTTC,TRBJ2-5,TRBV15,NA,NA
CASSEKGQGASNQPQHF,TGCGCCAGCAGCGAGAAAGGACAGGGGGCTAGCAATCAGCCCCAGCATTTT,TRBJ1-5,TRBV5-1,TRBD1,once
CAISSGATQETQYF,TGTGCCATATCTAGCGGAGCTACTCAAGAGACCCAGTACTTC,TRBJ2-5,TRBV10-3,TRBD2,NA
CASGWGGQETQYF,TGTGCCAGCGGTTGGGGGGGGCAAGAGACCCAGTACTTC,TRBJ2-5,TRBV5-4,TRBD2,NA
CASSLGPSERGNQPQHF,TGCGCCAGCAGCTTGGGCCCTAGCGAGAGAGGTAATCAGCCCCAGCATTTT,TRBJ1-5,TRBV5-1,NA,NA
CASSPMGESTEAFF,TGTGCCAGCTCACCAATGGGGGAGTCCACTGAAGCTTTCTTT,TRBJ1-1,TRBV18,NA,NA
CASSHGSGWEQYF,TGTGCCAGCAGCCACGGGTCTGGGTGGGAGCAGTACTTC,TRBJ2-7,TRBV5-6,NA,NA
CASSLAGGYQPQHF,TGTGCCAGCAGCTTAGCAGGGGGGTATCAGCCCCAGCATTTT,TRBJ1-5,TRBV7-9,NA,NA
CASSLVISDYEQYF,TGTGCCAGCAGCTTGGTGATTTCGGACTACGAGCAGTACTTC,TRBJ2-7,TRBV2,NA,NA
CASSLGTGGWETQYF,TGTGCCAGCAGCTTAGGGACAGGGGGCTGGGAGACCCAGTACTTC,TRBJ2-5,TRBV7-2,TRBD1,NA
CASSNLARNTGELFF,TGTGCCAGCAGTAACCTTGCCCGAAACACCGGGGAGCTGTTTTTT,TRBJ2-2,TRBV25-1,NA,NA
CASSPQLAVQETQYF,TGTGCCAGCAGTCCCCAACTAGCAGTACAAGAGACCCAGTACTTC,TRBJ2-5,TRBV27,NA,NA
CASSQGEKGNQPQHF,TGTGCCAGCAGCCAGGGAGAAAAAGGCAATCAGCCCCAGCATTTT,TRBJ1-5,TRBV7-9,NA,NA
CASSQDPKNEQFF,TGTGCCAGCAGTCAAGATCCCAAAAATGAGCAGTTCTTC,TRBJ2-1,TRBV7-9,NA,NA
CASSPGTGGSYNSPLHF,TGTGCCAGCAGCCCCGGGACAGGGGGCTCCTATAATTCACCCCTCCACTTT,TRBJ1-6,TRBV5-6,TRBD1,few
CASSPSPSGGPGETQYF,TGTGCCAGCAGTCCCAGCCCTAGCGGGGGCCCCGGGGAGACCCAGTACTTC,TRBJ2-5,TRBV28,TRBD2,NA
CASSLYENQPQHF,TGTGCCAGCAGCTTGTACGAGAATCAGCCCCAGCATTTT,TRBJ1-5,TRBV7-3,NA,NA
CASSLSQAGYGYTF,TGTGCCAGCAGTTTATCCCAGGCAGGTTATGGCTACACCTTC,TRBJ1-2,TRBV28,NA,NA
CASSQEPGAVYSGANVLTF,TGCGCCAGCAGCCAAGAACCAGGGGCCGTATACTCTGGGGCCAACGTCCTGACTTTC,TRBJ2-6,TRBV4-3,NA,NA
CASSKRENTEAFF,TGTGCCAGCAGCAAACGGGAGAACACTGAAGCTTTCTTT,TRBJ1-1,TRBV11-2,NA,NA
CASSPGQGVLNEKLFF,TGTGCCAGCAGCCCGGGACAGGGGGTTTTAAATGAAAAACTGTTTTTT,TRBJ1-4,TRBV5-8,TRBD1,NA
CASSPRQANTGELFF,TGTGCCAGCAGTCCCCGACAGGCTAACACCGGGGAGCTGTTTTTT,TRBJ2-2,TRBV2,NA,NA
CASSLANNAAYEQYF,TGCGCCAGCAGCTTGGCCAATAACGCCGCCTACGAGCAGTACTTC,TRBJ2-7,TRBV5-1,NA,few
CAISGGTLNTEAFF,TGTGCCATCAGTGGCGGGACCTTGAACACTGAAGCTTTCTTT,TRBJ1-1,TRBV10-3,NA,NA
CASSQTGDRTGNTIYF,TGTGCCAGCAGCCAGACAGGGGACAGGACTGGAAACACCATATATTTT,TRBJ1-3,TRBV14,TRBD1,NA
CASNPRGGRTDTQYF,TGTGCCAGTAATCCGAGGGGGGGACGCACAGATACGCAGTATTTT,TRBJ2-3,TRBV19,NA,few
CAISESGRTGKNQPQHF,TGTGCCATCAGTGAGTCGGGAAGGACAGGGAAAAATCAGCCCCAGCATTTT,TRBJ1-5,TRBV10-3,TRBD1,NA
CASSLVAAGNTIYF,TGTGCCAGCAGTCTTGTGGCTGCGGGTAACACCATATATTTT,TRBJ1-3,TRBV28,NA,NA
CAIRDPQGHNSPLHF,TGTGCCATCAGGGATCCACAGGGGCATAATTCACCCCTCCACTTT,TRBJ1-6,TRBV10-3,TRBD1,NA
CASSLIISPTTDTQYF,TGTGCCAGCAGCTTAATAATCTCGCCCACCACAGATACGCAGTATTTT,TRBJ2-3,TRBV7-3,NA,NA
CASSPFDREGVDGYTF,TGTGCCAGCTCACCCTTCGACAGGGAGGGAGTGGATGGCTACACCTTC,TRBJ1-2,TRBV18,TRBD1,NA
CASSLTGYEAFF,TGTGCCAGCAGCTTGACCGGATATGAAGCTTTCTTT,TRBJ1-1,TRBV5-6,NA,NA
CASSLKVGGLQEKLFF,TGTGCCAGCAGCTTAAAAGTAGGGGGCCTCCAGGAAAAACTGTTTTTT,TRBJ1-4,TRBV7-2,TRBD1,NA